The 25 T cell receptor beta chains presented below share a single source sample, sequenced in a study of cytomegalovirus exposure and HLA in healthy donors. 60 Vbeta and 13 Jbeta primers were used in PCR. Assay: immunoSEQ multiplex PCR; the TCRdb copy retains only in-frame clones and omits some. The profile shows more than 110,000 clones, more than 70% of them singletons. The sequenced material came from PBMCs. Every receptor here comes from a man between 45 and 60 years old in good health and CMV-seronegative.

This clone appeared a few times. The chain joins TRBV19 to TRBJ1-3; 7 nucleotides align to TRBD1. V dropped 7 bases and J dropped 3; count of bases not matched to a gene: 12. In germline, CDR1 is LNHDA, CDR2 SQIVND (reference sequence). The CDR3 extends over 16 amino acids. This CDR3 is CASKTTGDLIGNTIYF. CDR3 DNA sequence: TGTGCCAGTAAAACAACAGGGGATCTTATTGGAAACACCATATATTTT.

The chain joins TRBV5-6 to TRBJ1-3; maybe TRBD1 (6 bases). Trimming cost V 1 base and J 3 bases, with 11 bases left between them. This CDR3 comprises 15 residues. Germline CDR1 and CDR2: SGHDT and YYEEEE. Here the CDR3 reads CASSLWGTNGNTIYF. CDR3 sequence (DNA): TGTGCCAGCAGCTTGTGGGGGACAAATGGAAACACCATATATTTT.

The chain couples TRBV28 to TRBJ1-2; 8 bases map to TRBD1. Per germline, CDR1 MDHEN and CDR2 SYDVKM. The J segment lost 9 bases and the V segment lost 5 bases, leaving 17 bases of the junction unmatched. The CDR3 has 16 amino acids. In nucleotides, the CDR3 is TGTGCCAGCAGTAAAAGGACAGGGCTCCGCGGATTGAGCTACACCTTC. Protein product: CASSKRTGLRGLSYTF.

This chain joins TRBV5-1 and TRBJ2-7; 7 bases align to TRBD1. Germline trimming cut 0 bases from V and 2 bases from J; bases unmatched to any gene: 5. Germline assignment: CDR1 SGHRS and CDR2 YFSETQ. CDR3 length: 15 amino acids. CDR3: CASSLGGTDTYEQYF. The CDR3 region has the DNA TGCGCCAGCAGCTTGGGTGGGACAGACACCTACGAGCAGTACTTC.

This chain joins TRBV2 and TRBJ1-1; D is uncertain. Germline V gives CDR1 SNHLY, CDR2 FYNNEI. The CDR3 covers 13 residues. V was shortened by 4 bases and J by 3 bases, with 9 bases between the two germline ends. CDR3 sequence (DNA): TGTGCCAGCAGTGTCCTTCGAGACACTGAAGCTTTCTTT. Protein sequence: CASSVLRDTEAFF.

This clone was counted a few times. This rearrangement joins TRBV28 to TRBJ2-3; the match to TRBD1 covers 11 bases. Germline V lookup: CDR1 MDHEN, CDR2 SYDVKM. V lost 6 bases to trimming and J lost 0 bases; unmatched junction nucleotides: 14. The CDR3 length is 19 residues. CDR3 coding DNA: TGTGCCAGCAGGTCGGACAGGGGGCGACTAGTAGGGAGCACAGATACGCAGTATTTT. Protein sequence: CASRSDRGRLVGSTDTQYF.

This clone was seen more than once but under ten times. In DNA, the CDR3 is TGTGCCTGGAACCGAAGGGACACCGGGGAGCAGTTCTTC. Encoded protein: CAWNRRDTGEQFF. J is TRBJ2-1 and V is TRBV30; D is possibly TRBD1 (6 bases). Germline loops: CDR1 GTSNPN, CDR2 SVGIG (reference sequence). There are 13 residues in the CDR3. V was cut by 4 bases and J by 10 bases, with 17 bases left in between.

This clone came up once. This chain links TRBV29-1 with TRBJ2-7; 12 nucleotides align to TRBD2. The V gene's germline CDR1 is SQVTM and CDR2 ANQGSEA. V shed 5 bases, J shed 2 bases, and the junction held 7 bases outside the gene matches. The CDR3 extends over 15 amino acids. The CDR3: CSVKGLAGSTYEQYF. CDR3 nucleotide sequence: TGCAGCGTTAAAGGACTAGCGGGATCCACCTACGAGCAGTACTTC.

The chain employs TRBV7-9 and TRBJ1-1; 7 nucleotides agree with TRBD1. Germline V CDR1 and CDR2: SEHNR, FQNEAQ (reference sequence). The CDR3 sequence is 14 residues long. The J segment lost 5 bases and the V segment lost 4 bases, leaving 7 bases of the junction unmatched. CDR3 DNA: TGTGCCAGCAGCTCGACAGGGATTAGGACTGAAGCTTTCTTT. Protein sequence: CASSSTGIRTEAFF.

Concerning this clone itself: An end of the junction does not agree with germline; a read error may underlie this. This chain links TRBV2 with TRBJ1-2; D not certain. CDR1 and CDR2 (germline): SNHLY, FYNNEI. The CDR3 loop spans 13 amino acids. This chain's CDR3 is CASTEHSGYGYTF. CDR3 nucleotide sequence: TGTGCCAGCACTGAACATAGTGGCTATGGCTACACCTTC. Full variable domain (remainder filled in from reference TRBV2 and TRBJ1-2): EPEVTQTPSHQVTQMGQEVILRCVPISNHLYFYWYRQILGQKVEFLVSFYNNEISEKSEIFDDQFSVERPDGSNFTLKIRSTKLEDSAMYFCASTEHSGYGYTFGSGTRLTVV.

V gene TRBV9 combines with J gene TRBJ1-1; D is ambiguous. The V end lost 6 bases, the J end lost 1 base, and 19 bases lay between the germline ends. Germline V gene sequence: CDR1 SGDLS, CDR2 YYNGEE. CDR3 length: 16 amino acids. CDR3 sequence: CASTSSSLRSNTEAFF. CDR3 DNA: TGTGCCAGCACCAGCTCTAGCCTTCGGTCGAACACTGAAGCTTTCTTT.

In regard to this clone: The junction does not match germline at one end; this may be a read error. The rearrangement joins TRBV7-7 to TRBJ2-7; TRBD1 matches 7 bases. Germline V lookup: CDR1 SSHAT, CDR2 FNYEAQ (reference sequence). The CDR3 sequence is 15 residues long. DNA for the CDR3: TGTGCTAGCAGCCCAAGACAGGGTGACTCCTACGAGCAGTACTTC. The encoded protein is CASSPRQGDSYEQYF.

CDR3 nucleotide sequence: TGTGCCAGCCGCCTTGGGGCGCTTTTAGATTCACCCCTCCACTTT. As protein: CASRLGALLDSPLHF. The V call is TRBV27, the J call TRBJ1-6; D is possibly TRBD1 (5 bases). Germline CDR1 and CDR2: MNHEY and SMNVEV (reference sequence). This CDR3 spans 15 amino acids. Trimming stripped 8 bases from V and 8 bases from J, with 19 bases between.

CDR3 DNA sequence: TGTGCCAGCAGCCAAGTAGGGGACAGGTCCTACAATGAGCAGTTCTTC. Encoded protein: CASSQVGDRSYNEQFF. The chain is built from TRBV14 and TRBJ2-1, with 8 bases lining up with TRBD1. J gave up 1 base and V 1 base, and 3 bases lay outside the gene matches. The V gene's germline CDR1 is SGHDN and CDR2 FVKESK. The CDR3 totals 16 residues.

V is TRBV5-1 and J is TRBJ1-6, with TRBD1 as a possible D gene (6 bases). Germline V gene sequence: CDR1 SGHRS, CDR2 YFSETQ. The CDR3 contains 17 residues. V was cut by 2 bases and J by 7 bases, with 19 bases left in between. As DNA, the CDR3 is TGCGCCAGCAGCTTTATACTTCCAGGGGCGAGAAATTCACCCCTCCACTTT. This translates into CASSFILPGARNSPLHF.

The chain joins TRBV2 to TRBJ2-3; possible D gene TRBD2, 7 bases. The CDR3 consists of 14 residues. The germline V and J ends were trimmed by 8 bases and 2 bases, with 14 bases remaining between them. CDR1 SNHLY and CDR2 FYNNEI come from the germline V gene. The CDR3 loop reads CASRAGAHTDTQYF. The CDR3 coding sequence is TGTGCCAGCCGGGCGGGGGCACACACAGATACGCAGTATTTT.

V and J are TRBV5-4 and TRBJ1-1; 7 positions agree with TRBD1. Trimming removed 4 bases from V and 1 base from J; junction bases left unmatched: 13. The V gene's germline CDR1 is SGHNT and CDR2 YYREEE (reference sequence). The CDR3 totals 17 residues. The CDR3 loop is CASSRVRGRVGNTEAFF. CDR3 coding DNA: TGTGCCAGCAGCCGGGTGAGGGGGCGCGTTGGGAACACTGAAGCTTTCTTT.

This chain links TRBV9 with TRBJ2-3; TRBD2 aligns across 8 bases. The CDR3 spans 14 residues. Per germline, CDR1 SGDLS and CDR2 YYNGEE. Trimming cost V 3 bases and J 2 bases; bases outside gene matches: 2. The CDR3 spells CASSGSGVTDTQYF. CDR3 bases: TGTGCCAGCAGCGGTAGCGGGGTCACAGATACGCAGTATTTT.

This chain uses TRBV18 with TRBJ2-5; no clear D. V lost 3 bases and J 2 bases, leaving 10 bases between the germline ends. The CDR3 is made up of 14 amino acids. Germline CDR1 KGHSH, CDR2 LQKENI. The CDR3, as DNA: TGTGCCAGCTCACCGAACACAACGCAAGAGACCCAGTACTTC. Amino acids: CASSPNTTQETQYF. The variable domain in full, completed from reference TRBV18 and TRBJ2-5, reads NAGVMQNPRHLVRRRGQEARLRCSPMKGHSHVYWYRQLPEEGLKFMVYLQKENIIDESGMPKERFSAEFPKEGPSILRIQQVVRGDSAAYFCASSPNTTQETQYFGPGTRLLVL.

This clone was counted a few times. The rearrangement uses TRBV7-9 and TRBJ2-5, with D perhaps TRBD2 (5 bases). The germline CDR1 and CDR2 sequences are SEHNR and FQNEAQ (reference sequence). CDR3 size: 13 residues. V was pared by 7 bases and J by 6 bases, with 15 bases between. CDR3: CASTGRTGKTQYF. The DNA of the CDR3 is TGTGCCAGCACCGGCCGGACGGGAAAGACCCAGTACTTC.

This chain links TRBV6-4 with TRBJ2-5; possibly TRBD2 for D (6 bases). Trimming removed 2 bases at V and 4 bases at J, with 14 bases between. Germline V gene data show CDR1 as MRHNA and CDR2 as SNTAGT. The CDR3 totals 15 residues. CDR3 nucleotide sequence: TGTGCCAGCAGTGACCGGAGTGCGGGGCGAGAGACCCAGTACTTC. It translates to CASSDRSAGRETQYF.

This rearrangement joins TRBV7-9 to TRBJ1-2, with D possibly being TRBD1 (5 bases). Trimming cost V 1 base and J 10 bases, with 13 bases left between them. The CDR3 covers 13 residues. Germline V gives CDR1 SEHNR, CDR2 FQNEAQ (reference sequence). The CDR3 is CASSLVGGGYYTF. The DNA of the CDR3 is TGTGCCAGCAGCTTAGTAGGCGGGGGATACTACACCTTC.

The sample holds one count of this clone. The V call is TRBV6-1, the J call TRBJ1-2, with D possibly being TRBD1 (6 bases). V was pared by 2 bases and J by 5 bases, with 12 bases between. Germline V gene data show CDR1 as MNHNS and CDR2 as SASEGT. The CDR3 spans 14 residues. This chain's CDR3 is CASSESGQKYGYTF. Here the CDR3 DNA reads TGTGCCAGCAGTGAAAGCGGACAGAAGTATGGCTACACCTTC.

This chain links TRBV9 with TRBJ1-6; D is unresolved. From germline, CDR1 is SGDLS and CDR2 YYNGEE. CDR3 length: 14 amino acids. The V and J ends lost 0 bases and 11 bases respectively, with 12 bases between them. CDR3 coding DNA: TGTGCCAGCAGCGTAGGACGATATGAGGCACCCCTCCACTTT. Protein: CASSVGRYEAPLHF.

J is TRBJ2-7 and V is TRBV6-5; D is possibly TRBD2 (6 bases). Trimming pared 8 bases from V and 8 bases from J, leaving 22 bases between. The germline gives CDR1 MNHEY, CDR2 SVGAGI. The CDR3 has 14 residues. CDR3 loop: CASFGSSFRGKQYF. CDR3 DNA: TGTGCCAGCTTTGGTTCGTCCTTTCGGGGGAAGCAGTACTTC.